The rows below give T cell receptor beta chains drawn from one sample of a study of blood T cells in healthy people across ages. TCRdb called the 5' RACE reads again in MiXCR, with one record for every CDR3 protein. The sample carries approximately 490,000 distinct CDR3 sequences, more than 20% recorded once. The same data also contributed to another study, on T cells of mothers and their children.

The sample comprised blood. All receptors derive from a boy aged 5 to 17 in good health. CDR3s include the opening cysteine and the closing phenylalanine or tryptophan. D genes are given only for firm matches. Clone size appears in some rows only: once, few, many, or a class for an expanded clone.

J gene,clone size,V gene,D gene,CDR3 protein,CDR3 DNA
TRBJ1-6,few,TRBV2,NA,CASKAGGAGGSYNSPLHF,TGTGCCAGCAAAGCTGGGGGCGCGGGGGGCTCCTATAATTCACCCCTCCACTTT
TRBJ2-6,few,TRBV28,NA,CASSLLRQSSGANVPTF,TGTGCCAGCAGTTTATTGAGACAAAGCTCTGGGGCCAACGTCCCGACTTTC
TRBJ2-3,few,TRBV2,NA,CASSRLSSADTQYF,TGTGCCAGCAGTCGCCTGTCTAGTGCAGATACGCAGTATTTT
TRBJ2-6,NA,TRBV5-6,NA,CASSLARDGANVLTF,TGTGCCAGCAGCTTGGCTAGGGATGGGGCCAACGTCCTGACTTTC
TRBJ2-3,NA,TRBV29-1,TRBD1,CSVGDRDPDTQYF,TGCAGCGTGGGGGACAGGGACCCAGATACGCAGTATTTT
TRBJ2-7,few,TRBV20-1,TRBD2,CSASGLAGGTYEQYF,TGCAGTGCTAGCGGGCTAGCGGGGGGGACCTACGAGCAGTACTTC
TRBJ1-2,NA,TRBV20-1,NA,CSAMLAAGAIHGYTF,TGCAGTGCTATGCTCGCGGCAGGGGCAATCCATGGCTACACCTTC
TRBJ1-2,few,TRBV6-2/TRBV6-3,NA,CASNSGGTGEIYGYTF,TGTGCCAGCAACTCCGGGGGTACAGGAGAAATATATGGCTACACCTTC
TRBJ1-2,NA,TRBV5-1,NA,CASSALQSYGYTF,TGCGCCAGCAGCGCCCTACAATCCTATGGCTACACCTTC
TRBJ1-1,few,TRBV11-2,TRBD1,CASSQPQGVNTEAFF,TGTGCCAGCAGCCAACCCCAGGGGGTGAACACTGAAGCTTTCTTT
TRBJ2-3,NA,TRBV27,NA,CASSGGTAAQYF,TGTGCCAGCAGTGGGGGGACAGCCGCGCAGTATTTT
TRBJ2-5,NA,TRBV20-1,TRBD2,CSARHGEGTQYF,TGCAGTGCTAGACACGGGGAGGGGACCCAGTACTTC
TRBJ2-1,few,TRBV10-2,NA,CASSESSYPSSYNEQFF,TGCGCCAGCAGTGAGTCATCCTACCCAAGCTCCTACAATGAGCAGTTCTTC
TRBJ1-1,NA,TRBV9,NA,CASSVEGVGTEAFF,TGTGCCAGCAGCGTAGAGGGGGTAGGGACTGAAGCTTTCTTT
TRBJ2-7,NA,TRBV27,TRBD1,CATPGQGRYEQYF,TGTGCCACACCGGGACAGGGGAGGTACGAGCAGTACTTC
TRBJ2-7,many,TRBV6-2/TRBV6-3,NA,CASSLYNEQYF,TGTGCCAGCAGTTTATACAACGAGCAGTACTTC
TRBJ1-1,few,TRBV7-9,NA,CASSLEAGFEAFF,TGTGCCAGCAGCTTAGAGGCGGGCTTTGAAGCTTTCTTT
TRBJ1-1,NA,TRBV20-1,NA,CSAKRQAGTEAFF,TGCAGTGCCAAGAGACAGGCGGGAACTGAAGCTTTCTTT
TRBJ2-7,few,TRBV20-1,NA,CSASEQYLYEQYF,TGCAGTGCTAGCGAGCAGTACCTCTACGAGCAGTACTTC
TRBJ2-7,few,TRBV7-2,NA,CASSLGLDGYEQYF,TGTGCCAGCAGCTTAGGGCTTGACGGCTACGAGCAGTACTTC
TRBJ1-5,few,TRBV20-1,TRBD1,CSARFDRGNQPQHF,TGCAGTGCTAGGTTCGACAGGGGGAATCAGCCCCAGCATTTT
TRBJ2-6,many,TRBV9,NA,CASSVQGGTSGANVLTF,TGTGCCAGCAGCGTACAGGGCGGAACTTCTGGGGCCAACGTCCTGACTTTC
TRBJ1-1,NA,TRBV6-6,NA,CASSPPGAFF,TGTGCCAGCAGCCCCCCTGGAGCTTTCTTT
TRBJ1-3,few,TRBV6-2/TRBV6-3,NA,CASSPSGSHAGNTIYF,TGTGCCAGCAGTCCGTCCGGGTCTCACGCCGGAAACACCATATATTTT
TRBJ1-1,NA,TRBV7-2,TRBD1,CASSYTWTGPEAFF,TGTGCCAGCAGCTACACATGGACAGGGCCTGAAGCTTTCTTT
TRBJ2-5,NA,TRBV7-2,NA,CASSLWEYQETQYF,TGTGCCAGTAGCTTATGGGAGTACCAAGAGACCCAGTACTTC
TRBJ2-3,few,TRBV4-3,NA,CASSQTPVAGIADTQYF,TGCGCCAGCAGCCAAACCCCTGTCGCGGGGATTGCAGATACGCAGTATTTT